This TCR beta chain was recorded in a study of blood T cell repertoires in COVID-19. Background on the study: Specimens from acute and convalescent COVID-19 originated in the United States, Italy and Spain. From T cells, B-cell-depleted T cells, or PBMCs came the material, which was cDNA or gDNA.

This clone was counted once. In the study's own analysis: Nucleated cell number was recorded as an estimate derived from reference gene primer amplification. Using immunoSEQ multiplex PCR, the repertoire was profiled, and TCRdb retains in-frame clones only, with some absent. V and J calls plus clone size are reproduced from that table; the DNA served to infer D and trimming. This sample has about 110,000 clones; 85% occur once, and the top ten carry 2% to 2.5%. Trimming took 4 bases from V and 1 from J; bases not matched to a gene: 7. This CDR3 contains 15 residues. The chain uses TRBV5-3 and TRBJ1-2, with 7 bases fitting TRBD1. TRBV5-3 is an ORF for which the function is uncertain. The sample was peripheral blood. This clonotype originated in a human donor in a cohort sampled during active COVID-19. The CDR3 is CARSRPRTGNYGYTF. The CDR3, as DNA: TGTGCCAGAAGCCGGCCCCGGACAGGTAACTATGGCTACACCTTC.